This T cell receptor (beta chain) originates from a study of cytomegalovirus exposure and HLA in healthy donors. Study at large: A data release that came early held around 85 million unique TCRs from HLA-typed donors. Points from the study as a whole: Cytomegalovirus association was listed for about 180 TCR beta chains.

Germline values: CDR1 MNHNS, CDR2 SASEGT. After removal of 4 bases from V and 3 bases from J, the junction contained 4 bases not matched to a gene. The CDR3 has 14 residues. With respect to this clone: Its matching antigen is unknown.

Both 60 Vbeta primers and 13 Jbeta primers went into the PCR. TCRdb's table, derived via immunoSEQ multiplex PCR, lists solely in-frame clones and lacks some. The sample holds under 300,000 clones; around 80% are singletons and the top ten take 8%. The sequence came from a woman aged 55-75 years in good health and CMV-seropositive. Sequenced input: PBMCs. J is TRBJ2-7 and V is TRBV6-1, with 9 bases that match TRBD1. The CDR3 sequence is CASSGRTGDYEQYF. The CDR3 DNA sequence: TGTGCCAGCAGTGGACGGACAGGGGACTACGAGCAGTACTTC.